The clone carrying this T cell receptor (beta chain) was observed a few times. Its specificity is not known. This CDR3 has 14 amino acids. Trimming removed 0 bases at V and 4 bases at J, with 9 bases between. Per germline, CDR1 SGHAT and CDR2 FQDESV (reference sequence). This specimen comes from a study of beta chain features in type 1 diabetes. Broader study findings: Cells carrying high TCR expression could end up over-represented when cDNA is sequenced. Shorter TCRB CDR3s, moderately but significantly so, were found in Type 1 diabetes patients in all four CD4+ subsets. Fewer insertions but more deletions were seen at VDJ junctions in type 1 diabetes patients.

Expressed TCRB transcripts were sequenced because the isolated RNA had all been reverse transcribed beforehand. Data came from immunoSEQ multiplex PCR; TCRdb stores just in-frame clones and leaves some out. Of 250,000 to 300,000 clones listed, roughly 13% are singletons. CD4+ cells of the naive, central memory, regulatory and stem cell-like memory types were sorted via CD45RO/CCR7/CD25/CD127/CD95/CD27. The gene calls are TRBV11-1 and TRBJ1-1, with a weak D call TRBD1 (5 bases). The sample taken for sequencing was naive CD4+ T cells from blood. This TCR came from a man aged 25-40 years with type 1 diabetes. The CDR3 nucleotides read TGTGCCAGCAGCTTAGCCGGGGGAGGCACTGAAGCTTTCTTT. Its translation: CASSLAGGGTEAFF.